The T cell receptor beta chain described here comes from a study of T cell changes during pregnancy in multiple sclerosis. The data were produced by immunoSEQ multiplex PCR, yet TCRdb's version contains in-frame clones alone and is incomplete. The repertoire holds 130,000 or so clones, with around 97% as singletons. CDR1 and CDR2 from the germline V gene are SGDLS and YYNGEE. J gave up 6 bases and V 0 bases, and 15 bases lay outside the gene matches. The length of the CDR3 is 18 residues. In this sample, this clone turned up once. The sequences come from peripheral blood, collected after pregnancy. The V call is TRBV9, the J call TRBJ1-5, with TRBD1 identical over 7 bases. The receptor was derived from a female donor with multiple sclerosis, enrolled in a pregnancy study. This chain's CDR3 is CASSVVKGERGRGQPQHF. CDR3 bases: TGTGCCAGCAGCGTAGTAAAGGGCGAAAGGGGGCGCGGTCAGCCCCAGCATTTT.